This T cell receptor (beta chain) is from a study of blood T cell repertoires in COVID-19. Assay used: immunoSEQ multiplex PCR; TCRdb lists only in-frame clones, some missing. The sample lists roughly 350,000 clones; about 85% were seen once. Trimming removed 0 bases from V and 1 base from J; junction bases left unmatched: 2. The V gene's germline CDR1 is SGHRS and CDR2 YFSETQ. This CDR3 contains 15 residues. The sequenced material came from peripheral blood. This chain connects TRBV5-1 to TRBJ2-3; 7 bases fit TRBD2. This TCR derives from a woman between 18 and 29 years old with acute or convalescent COVID-19. The CDR3 DNA follows: TGCGCCAGCAGCTTGGCTCGGGAGGGCACAGATACGCAGTATTTT. This translates into CASSLAREGTDTQYF.